One and the same sample provided the 9 T cell receptor beta chains below, sequenced in a study of cytotoxic CD8 clonotypes in ibrutinib-treated CLL. Measured with immunoSEQ multiplex PCR; TCRdb has only the in-frame clones, and not every one. The sample lists about 130,000 clones, approximately 85% occurring once. This specimen consisted of PBMCs, obtained after 24 months of ibrutinib treatment. These receptors were collected from a human donor with chronic lymphocytic leukemia.

The chain uses TRBV18 and TRBJ2-5; 9 nucleotides agree with TRBD2. The CDR3 totals 16 residues. J was trimmed by 1 base and V by 3 bases; bases with no gene match: 6. In germline, CDR1 is KGHSH, CDR2 LQKENI. The CDR3 DNA reads TGTGCCAGCTCACCCCCCAGCGGGGGGCCCCAAGAGACCCAGTACTTC. It is translated as CASSPPSGGPQETQYF.

About this clone itself: Distinct nucleotide sequences in the sample also encode this CDR3. This chain uses TRBV5-1 with TRBJ1-1; D might be TRBD1 (5 bases). The CDR3 consists of 13 residues. V lost 0 bases and J 5 bases, leaving 8 bases between the germline ends. Per germline, CDR1 SGHRS and CDR2 YFSETQ. CDR3 loop: CASSLEGRTEAFF. The DNA for the CDR3 is TGCGCCAGCAGCTTGGAGGGGAGGACTGAAGCTTTCTTT.

This rearrangement joins TRBV7-2 to TRBJ1-1; the D gene is possibly TRBD1 (5 bases). Per germline, CDR1 SGHTA and CDR2 FQGNSA. The CDR3 extends over 14 amino acids. The V and J ends lost 7 bases and 1 base respectively, with 13 bases between them. The CDR3 is CASNRPGANTEAFF. CDR3 nucleotides: TGTGCCAGCAACCGCCCTGGGGCGAACACTGAAGCTTTCTTT.

V is TRBV4-1 and J is TRBJ2-3, with D maybe TRBD2 (6 bases). The CDR3 totals 13 residues. Trimming removed 4 bases at V and 5 bases at J, with 10 bases between. CDR1 MGHRA and CDR2 YSYEKL come from the germline V gene. The CDR3 sequence: CASSPSGEDTQYF. CDR3 nucleotides: TGCGCCAGCAGCCCTTCGGGAGAAGATACGCAGTATTTT.

J is TRBJ2-5 and V is TRBV29-1; possibly TRBD1 for D (8 bases). The CDR3 length is 14 residues. Germline V gene sequence: CDR1 SQVTM, CDR2 ANQGSEA. The V end was cut by 6 bases, the J end by 3 bases, with 17 bases between. CDR3 in DNA: TGCAGCGTCCAGGGGGCGCGGGGGAAAGAGACCCAGTACTTC. It specifies CSVQGARGKETQYF.

In this sample, this clone turned up once. V is TRBV6-6 and J is TRBJ2-7; 7 bases map to TRBD2. J was trimmed by 1 base and V by 2 bases; bases with no gene match: 5. CDR3 length equals 15 residues. The germline CDR1 and CDR2 sequences are MNHNY and SVGAGI (reference sequence). In nucleotides, the CDR3 is TGTGCCAGCAGTTACACCCTAGCGGCATCCTACGAGCAGTACTTC. As protein: CASSYTLAASYEQYF.

Turning to this clone: Other DNA variants within this sample encode the same CDR3. The chain uses TRBV20-1 and TRBJ2-7, with no clear D. Germline V gene sequence: CDR1 DFQATT, CDR2 SNEGSKA (reference sequence). V was clipped by 5 bases and J by 0 bases, with 5 bases between them. This CDR3 spans 11 amino acids. CDR3 region: CSALSSYEQYF. CDR3 nucleotide sequence: TGCAGTGCTCTCTCCTCCTACGAGCAGTACTTC.

The J gene is TRBJ1-2, the V gene TRBV5-1; D unresolved. This CDR3 region has 13 residues. Deletions cut 2 bases from V and 1 base from J, with 6 bases between. Looked up from germline, CDR1 is SGHRS and CDR2 is YFSETQ. CDR3 in DNA: TGCGCCAGCAGCTTAAACGTTAACTATGGCTACACCTTC. It codes for CASSLNVNYGYTF.

The chain carries TRBV5-1 and TRBJ2-5, with TRBD1 matching over 9 bases. This CDR3 is built from 15 residues. Germline assignment: CDR1 SGHRS and CDR2 YFSETQ. V lost 4 bases to trimming and J lost 2 bases; unmatched junction nucleotides: 6. The CDR3 protein is CASSDRQGGQETQYF. The DNA for the CDR3 is TGCGCCAGCAGCGACCGACAGGGGGGTCAAGAGACCCAGTACTTC.